This TCR beta chain was observed in a study of cytomegalovirus exposure and HLA in healthy donors. Findings of the study overall: Specific recognition of CMV antigens was confirmed in vitro for a few chains (all CMV-associated).

Only a few counts were recorded for this clone. Its cognate antigen is unknown. It was with 60 Vbeta and 13 Jbeta primers that the PCR ran. This table comes from immunoSEQ multiplex PCR, and its TCRdb copy is limited to in-frame clones, with some not included. The data hold over 45,000 clones, with around 81% observed a single time. This receptor was obtained from a boy under 18 in good health and CMV-seropositive. Sequenced: PBMCs.

The DNA of the CDR3 is TGTGCCAGCAGTCTTAGCGGGGGGTTCACAGATACGCAGTATTTT. This translates into CASSLSGGFTDTQYF. The gene calls are TRBV6-1 and TRBJ2-3; 10 bases map to TRBD2. Trimming cost V 5 bases and J 2 bases; bases outside gene matches: 4. The CDR3 spans 15 residues. Germline-derived CDR1 and CDR2 are MNHNS and SASEGT.